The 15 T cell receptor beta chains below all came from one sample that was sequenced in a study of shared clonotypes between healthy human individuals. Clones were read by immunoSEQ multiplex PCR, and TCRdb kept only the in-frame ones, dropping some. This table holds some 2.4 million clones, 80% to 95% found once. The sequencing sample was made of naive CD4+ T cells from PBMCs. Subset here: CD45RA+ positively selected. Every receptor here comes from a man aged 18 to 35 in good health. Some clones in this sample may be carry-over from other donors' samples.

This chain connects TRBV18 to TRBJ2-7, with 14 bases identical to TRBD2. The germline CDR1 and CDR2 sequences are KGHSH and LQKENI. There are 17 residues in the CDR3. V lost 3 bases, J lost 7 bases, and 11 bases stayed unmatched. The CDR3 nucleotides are TGTGCCAGCTCACCCCAGGGGACTGGACTAGCGGGAGGTGAGCAGTACTTC. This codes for CASSPQGTGLAGGEQYF.

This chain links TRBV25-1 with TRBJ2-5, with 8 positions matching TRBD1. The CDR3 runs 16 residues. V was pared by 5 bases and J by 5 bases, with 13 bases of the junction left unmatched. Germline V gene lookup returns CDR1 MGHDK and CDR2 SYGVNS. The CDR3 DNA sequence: TGTGCCAGCAGTTCGCACGACAGGGGTTTGCGGGAGACCCAGTACTTC. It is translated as CASSSHDRGLRETQYF.

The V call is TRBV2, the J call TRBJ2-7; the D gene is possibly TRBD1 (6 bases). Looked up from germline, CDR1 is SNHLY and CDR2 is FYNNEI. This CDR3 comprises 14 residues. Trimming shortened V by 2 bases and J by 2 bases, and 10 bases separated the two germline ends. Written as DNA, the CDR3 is TGTGCCAGCAGTGAAAGGTGGGGGCCCTACGAGCAGTACTTC. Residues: CASSERWGPYEQYF.

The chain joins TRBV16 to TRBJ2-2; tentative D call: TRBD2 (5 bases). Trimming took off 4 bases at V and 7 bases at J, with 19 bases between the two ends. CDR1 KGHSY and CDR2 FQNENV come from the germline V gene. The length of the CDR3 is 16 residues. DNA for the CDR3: TGTGCCAGCAGCCCCCCGAGGCTAGCAGCGATCGGGGAGCTGTTTTTT. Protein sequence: CASSPPRLAAIGELFF.

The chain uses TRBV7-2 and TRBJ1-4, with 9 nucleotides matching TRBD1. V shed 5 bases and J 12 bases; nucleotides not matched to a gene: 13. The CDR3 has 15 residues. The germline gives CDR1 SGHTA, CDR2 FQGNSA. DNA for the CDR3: TGTGCCAGCAGCCCCTCCGGGACAGGGATCACGGAACTGTTTTTT. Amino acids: CASSPSGTGITELFF.

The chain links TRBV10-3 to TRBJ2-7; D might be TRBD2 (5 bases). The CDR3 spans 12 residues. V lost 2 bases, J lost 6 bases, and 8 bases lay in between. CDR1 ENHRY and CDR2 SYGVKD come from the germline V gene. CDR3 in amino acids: CAISERAGEQYF. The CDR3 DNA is TGTGCCATCAGTGAGAGGGCGGGCGAGCAGTACTTC.

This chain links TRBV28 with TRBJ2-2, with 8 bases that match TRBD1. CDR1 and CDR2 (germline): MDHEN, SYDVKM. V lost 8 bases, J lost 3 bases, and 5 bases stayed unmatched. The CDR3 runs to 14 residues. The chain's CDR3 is CASYGQGDTGELFF. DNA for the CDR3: TGTGCCAGCTACGGACAGGGCGACACCGGGGAGCTGTTTTTT.

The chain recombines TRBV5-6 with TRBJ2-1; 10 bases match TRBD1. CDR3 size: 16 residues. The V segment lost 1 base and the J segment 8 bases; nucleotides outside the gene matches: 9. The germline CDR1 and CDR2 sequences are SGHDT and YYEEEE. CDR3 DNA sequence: TGTGCCAGCAGCTTGTTTATGGGACAGGGGTACGATGAGCAGTTCTTC. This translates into CASSLFMGQGYDEQFF.

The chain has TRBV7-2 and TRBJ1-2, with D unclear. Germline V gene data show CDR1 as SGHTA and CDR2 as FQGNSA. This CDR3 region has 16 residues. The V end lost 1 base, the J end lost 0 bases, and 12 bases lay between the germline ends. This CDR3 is CASSLGSAGANYGYTF. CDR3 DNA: TGTGCCAGCAGCTTAGGGTCCGCGGGAGCTAACTATGGCTACACCTTC. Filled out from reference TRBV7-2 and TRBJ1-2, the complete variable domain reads GAGVSQSPSNKVTEKGKDVELRCDPISGHTALYWYRQSLGQGLEFLIYFQGNSAPDKSGLPSDRFSAERTGGSVSTLTIQRTQQEDSAVYLCASSLGSAGANYGYTFGSGTRLTVV.

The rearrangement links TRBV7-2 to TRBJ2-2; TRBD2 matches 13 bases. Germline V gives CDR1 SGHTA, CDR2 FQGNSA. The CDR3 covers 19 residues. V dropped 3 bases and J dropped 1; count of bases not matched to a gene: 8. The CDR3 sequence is CASSFRGLAGVMNTGELFF. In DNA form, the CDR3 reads TGTGCCAGCAGCTTTAGAGGACTAGCGGGAGTTATGAACACCGGGGAGCTGTTTTTT.

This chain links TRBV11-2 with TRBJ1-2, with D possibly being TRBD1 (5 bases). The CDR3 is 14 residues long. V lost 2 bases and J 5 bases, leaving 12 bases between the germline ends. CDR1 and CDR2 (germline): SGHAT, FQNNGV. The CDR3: CASSLNWGGYGYTF. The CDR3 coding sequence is TGTGCCAGCAGCTTAAATTGGGGGGGTTATGGCTACACCTTC.

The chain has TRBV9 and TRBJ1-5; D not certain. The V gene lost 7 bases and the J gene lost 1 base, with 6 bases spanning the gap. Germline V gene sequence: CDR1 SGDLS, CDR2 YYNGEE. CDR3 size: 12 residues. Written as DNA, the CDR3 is TGTGCCAGCGGGCGAAGCAATCAGCCCCAGCATTTT. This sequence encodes CASGRSNQPQHF.

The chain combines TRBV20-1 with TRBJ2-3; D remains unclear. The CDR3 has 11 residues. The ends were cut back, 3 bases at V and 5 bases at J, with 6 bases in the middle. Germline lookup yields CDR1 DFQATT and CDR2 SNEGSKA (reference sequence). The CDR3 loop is CSASGLDTQYF. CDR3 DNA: TGCAGTGCTAGTGGGCTAGATACGCAGTATTTT.

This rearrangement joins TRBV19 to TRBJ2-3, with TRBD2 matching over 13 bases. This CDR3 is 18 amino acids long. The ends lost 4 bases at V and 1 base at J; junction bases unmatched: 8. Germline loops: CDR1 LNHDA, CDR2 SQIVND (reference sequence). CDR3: CASSTGTSGMVGTDTQYF. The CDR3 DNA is TGTGCCAGTAGTACGGGGACTAGCGGGATGGTGGGCACAGATACGCAGTATTTT.

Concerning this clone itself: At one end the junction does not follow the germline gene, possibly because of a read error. The CDR3: CASSPRHGNPEAFF. The CDR3 nucleotides read TGTGCCAGCTCACCACGTCACGGGAACCCTGAAGCTTTCTTT. The rearrangement links TRBV18 to TRBJ1-1; D remains ambiguous. CDR3 length: 14 amino acids. Germline loops: CDR1 KGHSH, CDR2 LQKENI.